At least ten counts were recorded for the clone carrying this TCR beta chain. What it recognizes is unknown. The CDR3 contains 15 residues. V dropped 4 bases and J dropped 1; count of bases not matched to a gene: 1. In patients chosen for sequencing, flow cytometry had shown CD8+CD57+ cell expansion. The cohort consisted entirely of patients having severe acquired aplastic anemia. Genomic DNA, the template, was used for profiling of the TCR beta VDJ and CDR3. TCRdb redid the calling of the reads with MiXCR, one entry per CDR3 protein. The table lists about 120,000 distinct CDR3 sequences, 45% to 60% of them singletons. The data were taken from a study of CD8+CD57+ T cells in acquired aplastic anemia. Study at large: Sorted CD4+ and CD8+ cells yielded DNA averaging around 3.2 ug. Overall study findings and caveats: Patients and controls shared 25 to 30 CD8+ CDR3 sequences.

The sequence derives from a human donor with aplastic anemia. The sample taken for sequencing was sorted CD4+, CD8+, or CD8+CD57+ T cells (not recorded which) from PBMCs. J is TRBJ1-5 and V is TRBV12-3 or TRBV12-4, with 10 bases matching TRBD1. The DNA for the CDR3 is TGTGCCAGCAGTTGGGACAGGGGCAGCAATCAGCCCCAGCATTTT. It is translated as CASSWDRGSNQPQHF.